This T cell receptor beta chain was identified in a study of low-dose radiotherapy and immunotherapy resistance in tumors. Overall study context: Fractions of 0.5 Gy went to Cohort 1 every 2 weeks, totaling 6.5 Gy.

Covering alpha and beta chains, TRAV- and TRBV-specific primers were used for the first-strand cDNA. A roughly 19-cycle PCR with a constant-region primer and V-primer adapter amplified TCRs. TCRdb reanalysed the reads using MiXCR and keeps one entry per CDR3 protein. Of more than 50,000 distinct CDR3 sequences in the sample, 20% to 25% were seen once. This sample's time point: before trial treatment. The junction had 7 bases not matched to a gene; V was cut back by 4 bases and J by 0 bases. The CDR3 spans 15 residues. Germline V CDR1 and CDR2: SGHNT, YYREEE (reference sequence). Only a few counts were recorded for this clonotype.

The TCR comes from a male donor with prostate cancer. The gene calls are TRBV5-4 and TRBJ2-7, with 7 bases identical to TRBD2. This specimen consisted of PBMCs, obtained before treatment. CDR3 sequence: CASSQIGGSSYEQYF. In nucleotides, the CDR3 is TGTGCCAGCAGCCAGATCGGGGGGTCCTCCTACGAGCAGTACTTC. Combining the CDR3 with reference TRBV5-4 and TRBJ2-7 gives the whole variable domain ETGVTQSPTHLIKTRGQQVTLRCSSQSGHNTVSWYQQALGQGPQFIFQYYREEENGRGNFPPRFSGLQFPNYSSELNVNALELDDSALYLCASSQIGGSSYEQYFGPGTRLTVT.